Below, one T cell receptor beta chain is given with its context. Its antigen has not been determined. No much larger clonotype is one base removed from it; base qualities were not supplied. The record originates from a study of cytomegalovirus exposure and HLA in healthy donors (dated by TCRdb to 2015 to 2018). General notes on the study: An earlier analysis of around 600 of the donors reported about 250 Gb of sequence data and 117 million unique TCR beta sequences from some 180 million T cells. An early release covering about 600 HLA-typed donors comprised approximately 300 gigabases of sequencing data and around 86 million unique TCR sequences. Of the approximately 400 genotyped donors, approximately 82% fell in the genetic ancestry cluster associated with self-reported Caucasian donors. The aim of the study was to test whether cataloging public T cell receptors could identify signatures of past pathogen exposure. The study profiled the T cell repertoires of under 700 subjects by immunosequencing and related them to cytomegalovirus serostatus. Besides the first cohort of roughly 700 subjects, a separate validation cohort made up of some 110 different subjects was used. To predict cytomegalovirus infection status, the study brought together high-throughput TCR immunosequencing, statistical association of individual TCRs with disease status, and machine learning. A later analysis re-analyzed previously published TCR beta repertoires from several hundred donors and added high-resolution HLA genotyping to study TCR occurrence patterns. The later analysis used no new phenotypic data to find candidate immune exposures, relying instead on TCR beta sequences and their occurrence across donors. An earlier analysis of several hundred of the donors applied high-throughput TCR beta sequencing to assess whether each TCR beta V gene segment acted as functional or pseudogenic. Alongside the repertoire data, information on donor age, sex, ethnicity and CMV serostatus was compiled. In a later genetic analysis, genome-wide SNP genotypes for about 55% of the 666 donors were used, and that subset was treated as a discovery cohort. Every discovery cohort repertoire had been produced on one sequencing platform. Both class I and class II loci were covered by HLA typing, at four-digit resolution. The number of donors typed differed by locus, with about 629-640 for A, B, C, DRB1 and DQB1, over 500 for DQA1, over 600 for DPA1, and about 450 for DPB1. About five DR-DQ haplotypes were handled as single units for association and clustering, since linkage in the cohort was strong. Across around 400 genotyped donors of the cohort, an average of roughly 230,000 unique TCR beta nucleotide sequences per donor were sequenced, and about a sixth of those sequences were non-productive.

To prepare the library, the immunoSEQ multiplex PCR assay was applied. For the multiplex PCR, a mixture combining 60 forward primers for TCR Vbeta segments and 13 reverse primers for TCR Jbeta segments was used. The CDR3 region of rearranged TCR beta genes was amplified from genomic DNA with a multiplex PCR assay. The Illumina HiSeq System was used to sequence the amplified TCR beta libraries as 87-base-pair reads. Regarding the original processing steps: A later analysis tallied 75 million to 95 million unique TCR beta chains across the roughly 610 repertoires, and approximately 11 million of those chains were shared by two or more donors. Raw reads were error-corrected and collapsed into unique sequences by a nearest-neighbor algorithm in which closely related sequences were merged to remove PCR and sequencing errors. Alignment of CDR3 sequences to IMGT reference sequences was used to assign V, D and J gene segments. For a sequence to be retained, at least a six-nucleotide match to both a V gene segment and a J gene segment was required. A rearrangement counted as productive if the CDR3 had no stop codons and remained in frame with V and J, and every other rearrangement counted as non-productive. CDR3 was defined by IMGT convention, running from the second conserved V-encoded cysteine to the conserved J-encoded phenylalanine. Sequences without an unambiguous match to a single V gene segment were excluded from the earlier analysis of about 630 of the donors. An earlier analysis of a few hundred of the donors called V segments functional above 56.7% productive rearrangements and segregating when the between-donor standard deviation exceeded 5%. A statistical classification framework was developed to diagnose cytomegalovirus status using the catalog of TCR beta chain sequences. A later analysis assigned V and J genes by comparing TCR nucleotide sequences with IMGT/GENE-DB human TR gene sequences. The TCRdist pipeline was used in a later analysis to assign CDR3 sequences and most-parsimonious VDJ recombination scenarios. In a later analysis, each TCR beta chain was defined by its CDR3 amino acid sequence together with its V-gene family, and reads without a unique V-gene family were excluded. To address suspected cross-contamination and a sequencing artifact, a later analysis removed approximately 600 highly shared, low-generation-probability nucleotide sequences. In a later analysis, a clonal expansion index for each public chain was calculated from normalized within-repertoire ranks of inferred template counts. In a later analysis, generation probabilities were computed with a VDJ recombination model fitted to out-of-frame rearrangements, and the resulting probabilities were checked against IGoR. In a later analysis, TCR-TCR, TCR-HLA and TCR-CMV co-occurrence was scored with hypergeometric tests, and a repertoire-size bias correction was applied to TCR pairs. A later analysis estimated false discovery rates by permuting HLA or CMV assignments 20 times. A later analysis grouped co-occurring TCRs with DBSCAN, adding TCRdist sequence similarity when clustering within HLA-allele-positive subsets. Repertoires with fewer than 30,000 or more than 120,000 public chains, plus five repertoires with anomalous nucleotide sharing, were excluded from co-occurrence clustering. TCRdb limited this immuneACCESS table to in-frame rearrangements with V and J called. A share of clones is missing; checked studies link under half to unresolved V genes, and the rest is unexplained. That table gives V, J and clone size, and the DNA gave D and trimming. The sample data list about 170,000 clones, and approximately 67% of these were observed just once. The ten largest account for 2.5% to 3% of the sample.

Paper-wide results and their limitations: Correlated functional status among segregating V segments might be attributable to linkage disequilibrium, but an unknown experimental factor could not be ruled out. In an earlier analysis of under 600 of the donors, most TCR beta V segments were observed in productive rearrangements about 90% or about 30% of the time, broadly matching IMGT annotations. Across donors, most TCR sequences were observed very rarely, whereas some public TCRs were present in many individuals. According to the authors, the approach could potentially be generalized to other disease states and immunological phenotypes. According to a later analysis, parvovirus B19, influenza, CMV and Epstein-Barr virus appeared linked to several top co-occurrence clusters. According to a later analysis, most CMV-associated TCR beta chains appeared to be HLA-restricted, and the HLA associations seemed to be driven largely by CMV exposure. In a later analysis, HLA-associated TCR beta chains were found to be more clonally expanded and to have lower generation probabilities than equally common non-associated chains. Immune exposure information for the cohort was limited to CMV serostatus. Roughly uniform sequencing depth across donors was assumed in presence/absence analyses, although this assumption may not hold. The classifier was reported to diagnose cytomegalovirus status with high specificity and sensitivity in both the original cohort and the validation cohort. Because counts were too low, seventeen rarely observed V segments, including chromosome 9 orphons, were left out of the earlier analysis of approximately 580 of the donors. In a later genetic analysis, fewer N-insertions in productive TCRs were reported among donors in an Asian-associated ancestry cluster than the roughly 710-donor mean. When HLA alleles, especially DR and DQ, strongly co-occurred, attributing TCR associations to individual alleles was difficult. A cluster of highly shared sequence variants was judged likely to be a technical artifact of the sequencing pipeline. Because HLA typing was unavailable for some donors at each locus, only the typed subset was used in association tests. A total of 150 or so TCR beta chains were listed by the study as associated with cytomegalovirus. The cohort was sequenced for TCR beta chains only, and without alpha or paired-chain data the features that could be detected were limited. A few of the identified cytomegalovirus-associated TCR beta chains were confirmed in vitro to be specific for cytomegalovirus antigens. At a false discovery rate of 0.05, a later analysis linked 15,000 to 20,000 TCR beta sequences to specific HLA alleles. According to a later analysis, TCR association rates differed among HLA loci, with DRB1 alleles showing the most associated TCRs and HLA-C alleles showing the fewest. Because the 87-base-pair reads could not distinguish some IMGT-functional V segments, including TRBV6-2 and TRBV6-3, those segments were excluded. A later genetic analysis associated a missense DCLRE1C variant with V-gene and J-gene trimming of TCR beta chains, and an independent cohort replicated the association. A further reported finding was that TCR beta sequences accurately predicted the HLA-A and HLA-B alleles for most subjects in the first cohort.

The cohort consisted of 600 to 700 healthy bone marrow donors. At the time of sampling, all cohort members were nominally healthy, though unrecorded immune exposures were likely present. The donor tested CMV seronegative and was one of the 352 seronegative cohort members. Every donor gave a peripheral blood sample, and the peripheral blood mononuclear cells from that sample were used for TCR beta sequencing. Genomic DNA extraction from the blood cell samples was performed with the Qiagen DNeasy Blood Extraction Kit. CDR1 SGHTA and CDR2 FQGNSA were looked up in the germline V gene. The junction carries 9 bases between V and J, which are trimmed by 5 bases and 0 bases respectively. The CDR3 runs 14 residues from the cysteine to the phenylalanine. The kept DNA is CDR3 alone, 42 bases in frame from the first base.

This sequence originates from a man between 40 and 49 years old in good health and CMV-seronegative. Recombination connected TRBV7-2 to TRBJ2-3; TRBD2 is possibly the D segment (5 matching bases). Sequenced sample: PBMCs. The sequence in DNA is TGTGCCAGCAGCATAACTAGGAGCACAGATACGCAGTATTTT. The encoded protein is CASSITRSTDTQYF.